Shown below are 32 T cell receptor beta chains from a single sample sequenced in a study of response to subunit inactivated influenza vaccine. TCRdb re-derived calls from the RT-PCR reads in MiXCR, one entry per CDR3 protein. The sample gives over 650,000 distinct CDR3 sequences, less than 20% of which show up once; approximately 11% is in the top ten. Sequences were derived from PBMCs from blood, sampled roughly 5 days after vaccination. These receptors originate from a man aged 50-59 years who received an inactivated influenza vaccine.

This clonotype was seen a single time. The V call is TRBV7-2, the J call TRBJ2-5; 10 bases map to TRBD2. The CDR3 length is 16 residues. The trim removed 1 base at V and 7 bases at J, leaving 9 bases unmatched. Germline CDR1 is SGHTA and CDR2 is FQGNSA. The CDR3 coding sequence is TGTGCCAGCAGCTTAGTTCAGCGGGGGGGGCCGGGGACCCAGTACTTC. Translating gives CASSLVQRGGPGTQYF.

This clonotype has a handful of counts. The chain joins TRBV20-1 to TRBJ2-7; the match to TRBD1 covers 7 bases. Germline loops: CDR1 DFQATT, CDR2 SNEGSKA (reference sequence). V was pared by 3 bases and J by 4 bases, with 6 bases of the junction left unmatched. This CDR3 has 13 residues. CDR3 in amino acids: CSASRDSSYEQYF. CDR3 bases: TGCAGTGCTAGCCGGGACAGTAGTTACGAGCAGTACTTC.

The V and J genes are TRBV27 and TRBJ2-7, with 10 bases fitting TRBD2. Germline values: CDR1 MNHEY, CDR2 SMNVEV (reference sequence). V trimming: 7 bases; J trimming: 7 bases; junction bases outside the gene matches: 10. The CDR3 extends over 14 amino acids. Here the CDR3 reads CASNQAGGRREQYF. Written as DNA, the CDR3 is TGTGCCAGCAACCAAGCGGGAGGGCGACGGGAGCAGTACTTC.

The chain combines TRBV28 with TRBJ2-6, with TRBD1 identical over 7 bases. The CDR3 is made up of 16 amino acids. Germline CDR1 and CDR2: MDHEN and SYDVKM. Trimming removed 2 bases from V and 5 bases from J; junction bases left unmatched: 6. CDR3 coding DNA: TGTGCCAGCAGTTTACCGACAGGGCAAAGGGCCAACGTCCTGACTTTC. This translates into CASSLPTGQRANVLTF.

V is TRBV12-3 or TRBV12-4 and J is TRBJ2-7, with 9 bases matching TRBD2. V trimming: 5 bases; J trimming: 2 bases; junction bases outside the gene matches: 4. The CDR3 loop spans 14 amino acids. The CDR3 loop is CASSMAGGTYEQYF. The CDR3 region has the DNA TGTGCCAGCAGTATGGCGGGAGGGACCTACGAGCAGTACTTC.

This clonotype was picked up many times. The chain is built from TRBV20-1 and TRBJ1-5; D unresolved. The CDR3 is made up of 12 amino acids. The V end was cut by 6 bases, the J end by 4 bases, with 10 bases between. Germline values: CDR1 DFQATT, CDR2 SNEGSKA (reference sequence). In DNA form, the CDR3 reads TGCAGTGCCTCCCGGCTTAATCAGCCCCAGCATTTT. Amino acids: CSASRLNQPQHF.

This clonotype was detected only a few times. This chain connects TRBV7-3 to TRBJ2-1; 7 bases line up with TRBD2. This CDR3 spans 15 amino acids. The junction had 6 bases not matched to a gene; V was cut back by 4 bases and J by 3 bases. Germline V CDR1 and CDR2: SGHTA, FQGTGA. The CDR3 nucleotides read TGTGCCAGCAGCTCAGGAGCGGGAAACTACAATGAGCAGTTCTTC. The encoded protein is CASSSGAGNYNEQFF.

This clonotype was observed a handful of times. The chain uses TRBV4-1 and TRBJ2-3; maybe TRBD2 (7 bases). Trimming removed 3 bases from V and 1 base from J, with 11 bases in between. Germline assignment: CDR1 MGHRA and CDR2 YSYEKL. This CDR3 is 15 amino acids long. The CDR3 spells CASSHPGGRTDTQYF. CDR3 in DNA: TGCGCCAGCAGCCACCCGGGGGGCCGCACAGATACGCAGTATTTT.

With respect to this clonotype: A read error may be the cause here, since a much bigger clone is one base away. This CDR3 is missing its conserved last phenylalanine or tryptophan, likely due to a read error. The V gene is TRBV20-1, the J gene TRBJ2-3, with D unresolved. V lost 6 bases and J lost 1, with 11 bases in between. This CDR3 contains 13 residues. Germline CDR1 DFQATT, CDR2 SNEGSKA (reference sequence). The CDR3 bases are TGCAGTGCCCGACCCTCAGGCACAGATACGCAGTATTTA. Protein: CSARPSGTDTQYL.

V gene TRBV7-6 combines with J gene TRBJ2-7, with D uncertain. Trimming removed 3 bases at V and 0 bases at J, with 12 bases between. The CDR3 extends over 15 amino acids. Germline lookup yields CDR1 SGHVS and CDR2 FNYEAQ. CDR3 amino acids: CASSLGLWGSYEQYF. The CDR3 nucleotides are TGTGCCAGCAGCTTGGGCCTCTGGGGCTCCTACGAGCAGTACTTC. Variable domain in full (rest from reference TRBV7-6 and TRBJ2-7): GAGVSQSPRYKVTKRGQDVALRCDPISGHVSLYWYRQALGQGPEFLTYFNYEAQQDKSGLPNDRFSAERPEGSISTLTIQRTEQRDSAMYRCASSLGLWGSYEQYFGPGTRLTVT.

J is TRBJ1-6 and V is TRBV6-1; a weak D match, TRBD1 (5 bases). The CDR3 is 15 residues long. Germline CDR1 MNHNS, CDR2 SASEGT. Trimming removed 5 bases from V and 2 bases from J, with 10 bases in between. CDR3 loop: CASSPTAPYNSPLHF. CDR3 in DNA: TGTGCCAGCAGTCCGACAGCTCCCTATAATTCACCCCTCCACTTT.

The CDR3 loop is CARQGATGELFF. In DNA, the CDR3 is TGTGCCAGGCAGGGGGCGACCGGGGAGCTGTTTTTT. V and J are TRBV21-1 and TRBJ2-2; the D segment call TRBD1 is taken from the table without a DNA check. TRBV21-1 counts as a pseudogene. This CDR3 has 12 amino acids.

At least ten counts were recorded for this clonotype. The J gene is TRBJ2-2, the V gene TRBV7-8, with TRBD2 matching 8 bases. J gave up 4 bases and V 2 bases, and 6 bases lay outside the gene matches. Germline V gene lookup returns CDR1 SGHVS and CDR2 FQNEAQ. CDR3 length: 16 residues. In nucleotides, the CDR3 is TGTGCCAGCAGCTTACGTCTAGCGGGTGGCACCGGGGAGCTGTTTTTT. This translates into CASSLRLAGGTGELFF.

This clonotype has ten or more counts. CDR3 sequence (DNA): TGCAGCGTTATCCCAAACAGGGGCGGAAATGAGCAGTTCTTC. Its protein product is CSVIPNRGGNEQFF. The chain employs TRBV29-1 and TRBJ2-1; 7 nucleotides line up with TRBD1. The CDR3 sequence is 14 residues long. The V gene's germline CDR1 is SQVTM and CDR2 ANQGSEA. Losses at the gene ends were 5 bases for V and 7 bases for J; bases not matched to a gene: 11.

This clonotype was observed a few times. J is TRBJ2-1 and V is TRBV12-3 or TRBV12-4; possible D gene TRBD2, 5 bases. V lost 5 bases and J 12 bases, leaving 29 bases between the germline ends. The CDR3 is 17 residues long. The CDR3 nucleotides read TGTGCCAGCAGTCCCCAACACGCCGGGCTCCGATCGGGATGGCAGTTCTTC. Protein sequence: CASSPQHAGLRSGWQFF.

This clonotype showed up many times. The chain links TRBV12-3 or TRBV12-4 to TRBJ1-6; D perhaps matches TRBD1 (6 bases). Trimming left V 3 bases short and J 7 bases short, with 10 bases between. The CDR3 is made up of 14 amino acids. The CDR3 nucleotides read TGTGCCAGCAGTTTGAGTACAGGGAATTCACCCCTCCACTTT. This sequence encodes CASSLSTGNSPLHF.

The table lists this clonotype with a few counts. The chain's CDR3 is CASSGTGGGPDTQYF. CDR3 bases: TGTGCCAGCAGTGGGACAGGGGGCGGCCCAGATACGCAGTATTTT. This chain links TRBV6-1 with TRBJ2-3; 11 bases line up with TRBD1. The CDR3 covers 15 residues. With V trimmed by 4 bases and J by 4 bases, 4 bases remained unmatched. From germline, CDR1 is MNHNS and CDR2 SASEGT.

This clonotype has only a few counts. The chain recombines TRBV10-3 with TRBJ2-1; TRBD2 matches at 8 bases. CDR1 is ENHRY and CDR2 is SYGVKD in the germline V gene. The CDR3 has 20 amino acids. V shed 6 bases, J shed 8 bases, and the junction held 27 bases outside the gene matches. CDR3 amino acids: CAISEKWYKTSGSKEDEQFF. The CDR3 nucleotides are TGTGCCATCAGCGAAAAGTGGTACAAAACCAGCGGGAGTAAAGAGGATGAGCAGTTCTTC.

The chain has TRBV7-6 and TRBJ2-7; TRBD1 might be the D (6 bases). The CDR3 has 13 residues. The ends were cut back, 5 bases at V and 3 bases at J, with 11 bases in the middle. Looked up from germline, CDR1 is SGHVS and CDR2 is FNYEAQ. The CDR3 here is CASSTGQNYEQYF. For the CDR3, the DNA is TGTGCCAGCAGCACTGGACAGAACTACGAGCAGTACTTC.

This clonotype was counted a few times. The chain uses TRBV20-1 and TRBJ2-1; TRBD2 matches at 9 bases. The junction had 20 bases not matched to a gene; V was cut back by 5 bases and J by 0 bases. CDR3 length equals 20 residues. Per germline, CDR1 DFQATT and CDR2 SNEGSKA (reference sequence). CDR3 in amino acids: CSARPKAGGPYSYSYNEQFF. CDR3 DNA: TGCAGTGCTCGACCTAAAGCGGGGGGACCTTATTCCTACTCCTACAATGAGCAGTTCTTC.

J is TRBJ2-2 and V is TRBV28; D perhaps matches TRBD2 (6 bases). The CDR3 sequence is 14 residues long. Trimming pared 3 bases from V and 6 bases from J, leaving 11 bases between. Per the germline V gene, CDR1 is MDHEN and CDR2 is SYDVKM. The CDR3 region has the DNA TGTGCCAGCAGTTTGAGCAGGAGGGCCGGGGAGCTGTTTTTT. Translating gives CASSLSRRAGELFF.

In its sample, this clonotype was seen a few times. CDR3 protein: CASSVRFGTSGRAEYRNEQFF. CDR3 in DNA: TGTGCCAGCAGCGTCCGGTTCGGGACTAGCGGGAGGGCCGAATATCGCAATGAGCAGTTCTTC. J is TRBJ2-1 and V is TRBV4-2, with 16 bases fitting TRBD2. Germline loops: CDR1 LGHNA, CDR2 YNFKEQ. V lost 5 bases, J lost 6 bases, and 19 bases stayed unmatched. This CDR3 has 21 amino acids.

In this sample, this clonotype turned up a few times. This chain uses TRBV20-1 with TRBJ1-6, with a possible D match to TRBD1 (5 bases). The V end lost 4 bases, the J end lost 7 bases, and 14 bases lay between the germline ends. Germline-derived CDR1 and CDR2 are DFQATT and SNEGSKA (reference sequence). The CDR3 has 14 residues. CDR3: CSAIPGLRNSPLHF. CDR3 nucleotide sequence: TGCAGTGCTATTCCGGGACTAAGAAATTCACCCCTCCACTTT.

The chain is built from TRBV20-1 and TRBJ2-7; D unclear. CDR3 length: 13 amino acids. V lost 0 bases and J lost 5, with 11 bases in between. CDR1 is DFQATT, CDR2 SNEGSKA, per germline (reference sequence). The CDR3 protein is CSARDLRYHEQYF. In DNA form, the CDR3 reads TGCAGTGCTAGAGATCTGAGGTACCACGAGCAGTACTTC.

V usage is TRBV6-1 and J usage is TRBJ1-1, with unresolved D. The CDR3 runs 12 residues. V dropped 11 bases and J dropped 5 bases, with 15 bases sitting between them. Germline V lookup: CDR1 MNHNS, CDR2 SASEGT. The CDR3 nucleotides are TGTGCCGCGCGCCCCCCGGGGACTGAAGCTTTCTTT. Encoded protein: CAARPPGTEAFF.

In this sample, this clonotype turned up a few times. The V and J genes are TRBV6-1 and TRBJ1-2; tentatively, D is TRBD1 (5 bases). Germline V lookup: CDR1 MNHNS, CDR2 SASEGT. The CDR3 has 14 residues. The V end lost 2 bases, the J end lost 0 bases, and 7 bases lay between the germline ends. CDR3 coding DNA: TGTGCCAGCAGTGAACAGGGAGCTAACTATGGCTACACCTTC. As protein: CASSEQGANYGYTF.

The chain carries TRBV27 and TRBJ2-7, with 8 bases lining up with TRBD1. CDR3 size: 15 residues. Germline loops: CDR1 MNHEY, CDR2 SMNVEV (reference sequence). Trimming removed 3 bases from V and 5 bases from J; junction bases left unmatched: 9. DNA for the CDR3: TGTGCCAGCAGTTTCTCAAGCAGGGGGCGAAACGAGCAGTACTTC. Protein: CASSFSSRGRNEQYF.

V usage is TRBV20-1 and J usage is TRBJ2-3; D is undetermined. Germline CDR1 is DFQATT and CDR2 is SNEGSKA (reference sequence). This CDR3 spans 13 amino acids. Trimming took off 1 base at V and 6 bases at J, with 11 bases between the two ends. CDR3 protein: CSARALGPDTQYF. CDR3 in DNA: TGCAGTGCTAGAGCTTTGGGTCCCGATACGCAGTATTTT.

The sample holds a few counts of this clonotype. The chain is built from TRBV12-3 or TRBV12-4 and TRBJ2-5; D ambiguous. Trimming pared 6 bases from V and 2 bases from J, leaving 13 bases between. The CDR3 length is 14 residues. Here the CDR3 reads CASSRRVGQETQYF. CDR3 DNA: TGTGCCAGCAGCCGCCGGGTGGGACAAGAGACCCAGTACTTC.

The chain links TRBV10-1 to TRBJ1-1; 10 bases match TRBD1. The CDR3 has 14 amino acids. Germline V gene lookup returns CDR1 WNHNN and CDR2 SYGVQD (reference sequence). Trimming cost V 10 bases and J 8 bases; bases outside gene matches: 13. The CDR3 region is CATLDRGRTGEAFF. The CDR3 DNA sequence: TGCGCCACCCTTGACAGGGGGCGAACGGGGGAAGCTTTCTTT.

The chain combines TRBV20-1 with TRBJ2-3; 9 bases agree with TRBD2. V lost 4 bases, J lost 5 bases, and 7 bases stayed unmatched. Germline lookup yields CDR1 DFQATT and CDR2 SNEGSKA (reference sequence). There are 14 residues in the CDR3. Here the CDR3 reads CSANLRGGLDTQYF. In nucleotides, the CDR3 is TGCAGTGCTAACTTGCGGGGGGGACTAGATACGCAGTATTTT.

CDR3 DNA: TGTGCCAGCAGCCAAACAGGGGCTAGAAACACCATATATTTT. Amino acids: CASSQTGARNTIYF. The V call is TRBV28, the J call TRBJ1-3, with 7 positions matching TRBD1. This CDR3 region has 14 residues. Per the germline V gene, CDR1 is MDHEN and CDR2 is SYDVKM. The J segment lost 5 bases and the V segment lost 6 bases, leaving 7 bases of the junction unmatched. Based on the CDR3 plus reference TRBV28 and TRBJ1-3, the full variable domain is DVKVTQSSRYLVKRTGEKVFLECVQDMDHENMFWYRQDPGLGLRLIYFSYDVKMKEKGDIPEGYSVSREKKERFSLILESASTNQTSMYLCASSQTGARNTIYFGEGSWLTVV.